One T cell receptor (beta chain) is described in this entry. The antigen remains unidentified. From the germline J gene comes the end of the CDR3, since the read stops 3 residues before it. The data were taken from a study of T cells in women clearing cervical HPV infection. General study findings and limits: Controls had more TRBV6-7 (roughly 0.16%) than cases (approximately 0.11%).

The V end was cut by 6 bases, the J end by 0 bases, with 4 bases between. Germline V CDR1 and CDR2: SNHLY, FYNNEI. The CDR3 has 12 residues. Generated by immunoSEQ multiplex PCR, the TCRdb table keeps only in-frame clones and is missing some. The sample's table shows fewer than 35,000 clones. This chain connects TRBV2 to TRBJ2-3; D is undetermined. The TCR was taken from a woman aged 18-70 years with a cervical HPV16 infection that either progressed to CIN3+ or cleared (not recorded which). The sample was blood buffy coat. The sequenced part of the CDR3 DNA is TGTGCCAGCAGGTCTAGCACAGATACG. Its protein is CASRSSTDT. The whole CDR3 region reads CASRSSTDTQYF.